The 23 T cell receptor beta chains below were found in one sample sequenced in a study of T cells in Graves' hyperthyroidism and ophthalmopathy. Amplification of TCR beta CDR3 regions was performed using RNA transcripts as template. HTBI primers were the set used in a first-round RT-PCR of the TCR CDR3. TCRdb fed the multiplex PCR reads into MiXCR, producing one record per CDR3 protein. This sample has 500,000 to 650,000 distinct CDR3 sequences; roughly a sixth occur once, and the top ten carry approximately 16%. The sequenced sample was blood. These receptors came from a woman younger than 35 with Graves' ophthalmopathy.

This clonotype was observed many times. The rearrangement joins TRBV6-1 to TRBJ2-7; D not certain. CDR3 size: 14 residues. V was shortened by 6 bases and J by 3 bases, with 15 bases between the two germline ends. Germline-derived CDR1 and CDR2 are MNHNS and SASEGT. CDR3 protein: CASSEPLDLYEQYF. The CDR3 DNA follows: TGTGCCAGCAGCGAGCCCTTAGACCTCTACGAGCAGTACTTC.

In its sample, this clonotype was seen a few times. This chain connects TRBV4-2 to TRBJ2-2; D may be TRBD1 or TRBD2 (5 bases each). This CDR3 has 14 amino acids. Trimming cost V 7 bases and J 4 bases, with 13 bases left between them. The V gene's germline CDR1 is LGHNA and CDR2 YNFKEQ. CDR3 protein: CASKGESVTGELFF. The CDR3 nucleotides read TGTGCCAGCAAAGGGGAGTCGGTCACCGGGGAGCTGTTTTTT.

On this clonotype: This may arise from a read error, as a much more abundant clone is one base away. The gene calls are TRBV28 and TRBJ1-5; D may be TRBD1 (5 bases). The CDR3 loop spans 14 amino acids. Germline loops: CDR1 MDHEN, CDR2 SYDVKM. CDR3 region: CASSPPGTNQTQHF. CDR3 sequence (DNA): TGTGCCAGCAGCCCCCCCGGGACCAATCAGACCCAGCATTTT. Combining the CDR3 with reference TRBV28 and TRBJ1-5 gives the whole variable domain DVKVTQSSRYLVKRTGEKVFLECVQDMDHENMFWYRQDPGLGLRLIYFSYDVKMKEKGDIPEGYSVSREKKERFSLILESASTNQTSMYLCASSPPGTNQTQHFGDGTRLSIL.

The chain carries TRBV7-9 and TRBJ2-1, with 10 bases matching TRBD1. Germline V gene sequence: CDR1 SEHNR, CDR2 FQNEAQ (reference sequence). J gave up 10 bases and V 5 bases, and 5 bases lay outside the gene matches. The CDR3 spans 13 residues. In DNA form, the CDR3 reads TGTGCCAGCAGCCCGACGACAGGGGGCGAGCAGTTCTTC. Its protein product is CASSPTTGGEQFF.

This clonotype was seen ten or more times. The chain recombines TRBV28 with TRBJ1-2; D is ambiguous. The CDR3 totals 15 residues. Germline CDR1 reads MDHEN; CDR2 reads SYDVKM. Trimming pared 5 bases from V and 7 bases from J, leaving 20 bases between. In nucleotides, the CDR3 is TGTGCCAGCAGTCCCCAGGACGGATCCCACCCTGGCTACACCTTC. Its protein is CASSPQDGSHPGYTF.

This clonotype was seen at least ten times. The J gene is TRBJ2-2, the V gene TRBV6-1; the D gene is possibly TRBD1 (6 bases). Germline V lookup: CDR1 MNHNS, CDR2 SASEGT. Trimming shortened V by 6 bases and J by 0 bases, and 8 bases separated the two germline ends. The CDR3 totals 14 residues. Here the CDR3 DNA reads TGTGCCAGCAGCAGGGGCCCGAACACCGGGGAGCTGTTTTTT. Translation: CASSRGPNTGELFF.

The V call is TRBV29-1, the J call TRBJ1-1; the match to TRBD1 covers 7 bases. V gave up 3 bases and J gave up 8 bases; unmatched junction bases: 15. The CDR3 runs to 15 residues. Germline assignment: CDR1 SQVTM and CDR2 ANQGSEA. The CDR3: CSVDNKDRVVKEAFF. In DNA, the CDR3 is TGCAGCGTTGACAATAAAGACAGGGTAGTTAAGGAAGCTTTCTTT.

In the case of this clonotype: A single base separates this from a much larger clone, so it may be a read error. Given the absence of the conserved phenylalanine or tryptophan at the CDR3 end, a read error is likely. CDR3 nucleotides: TGCAGCGTTTCCACGCCGATCCACAATGAGCAGTTCTCC. This encodes CSVSTPIHNEQFS. V is TRBV29-1 and J is TRBJ2-1, with D unresolved. The CDR3 loop spans 13 amino acids. Trimming removed 5 bases at V and 5 bases at J, with 13 bases between. The germline V gene has CDR1 SQVTM and CDR2 ANQGSEA.

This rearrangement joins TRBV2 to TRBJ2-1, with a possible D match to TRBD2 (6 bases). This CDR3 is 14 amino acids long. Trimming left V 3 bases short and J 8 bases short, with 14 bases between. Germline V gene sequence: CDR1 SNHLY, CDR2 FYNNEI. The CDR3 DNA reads TGTGCCAGCAGTGAGTTAAGGACTATCTATGAGCAGTTCTTC. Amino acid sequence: CASSELRTIYEQFF.

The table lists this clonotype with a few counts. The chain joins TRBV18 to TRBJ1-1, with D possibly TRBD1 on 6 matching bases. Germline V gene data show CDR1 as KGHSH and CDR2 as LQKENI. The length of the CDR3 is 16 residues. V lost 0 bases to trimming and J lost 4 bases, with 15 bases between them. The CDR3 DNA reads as TGTGCCAGCTCACCACCGAGAGGGGGGGACACCACTGAAGCTTTCTTT. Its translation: CASSPPRGGDTTEAFF.

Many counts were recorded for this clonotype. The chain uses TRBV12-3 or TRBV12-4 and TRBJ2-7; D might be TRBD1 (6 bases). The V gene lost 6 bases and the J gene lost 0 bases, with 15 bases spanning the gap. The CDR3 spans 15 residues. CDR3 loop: CASSTGMDSSYEQYF. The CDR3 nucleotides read TGTGCCAGCAGCACCGGAATGGACAGCTCCTACGAGCAGTACTTC.

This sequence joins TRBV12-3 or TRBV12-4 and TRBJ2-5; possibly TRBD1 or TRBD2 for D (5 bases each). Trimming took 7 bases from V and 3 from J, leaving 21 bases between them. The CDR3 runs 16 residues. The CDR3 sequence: CASNQRDRGLEETQYF. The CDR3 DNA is TGTGCCAGCAATCAGAGAGACAGAGGGTTAGAAGAGACCCAGTACTTC.

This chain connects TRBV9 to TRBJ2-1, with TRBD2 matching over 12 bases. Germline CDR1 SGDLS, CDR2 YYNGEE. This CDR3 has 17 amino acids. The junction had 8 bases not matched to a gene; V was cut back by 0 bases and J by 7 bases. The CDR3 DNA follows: TGTGCCAGCAGCGTAGGGGCTAGCGGGGGGGCGGGGAATGAGCAGTTCTTC. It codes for CASSVGASGGAGNEQFF.

CDR3 loop: CSARAGGYGYTF. DNA for the CDR3: TGCAGTGCTAGAGCCGGGGGCTATGGCTACACCTTC. The V call is TRBV20-1, the J call TRBJ1-2; perhaps TRBD1 as D (5 bases). The CDR3 covers 12 residues. Trimming removed 1 base at V and 4 bases at J, with 7 bases between. Germline V gives CDR1 DFQATT, CDR2 SNEGSKA (reference sequence).

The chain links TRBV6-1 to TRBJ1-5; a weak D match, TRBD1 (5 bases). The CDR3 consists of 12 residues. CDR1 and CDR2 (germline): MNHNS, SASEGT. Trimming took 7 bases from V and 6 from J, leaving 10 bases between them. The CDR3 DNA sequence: TGTGCCAGCACGGGTGACAGTCAGCCCCAGCATTTT. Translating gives CASTGDSQPQHF.

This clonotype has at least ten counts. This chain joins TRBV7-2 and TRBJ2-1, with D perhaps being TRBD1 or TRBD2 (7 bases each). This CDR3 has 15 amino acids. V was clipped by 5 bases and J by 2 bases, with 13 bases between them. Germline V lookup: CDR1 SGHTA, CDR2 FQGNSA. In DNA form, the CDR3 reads TGTGCCAGCAGCGGACAGGCGGGGGCCTACAATGAGCAGTTCTTC. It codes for CASSGQAGAYNEQFF.

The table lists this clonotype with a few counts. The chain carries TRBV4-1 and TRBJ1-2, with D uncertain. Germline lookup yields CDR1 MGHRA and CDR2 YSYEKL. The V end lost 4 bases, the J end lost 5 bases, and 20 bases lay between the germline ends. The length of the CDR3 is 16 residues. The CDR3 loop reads CASSLMEPQSYYGYTF. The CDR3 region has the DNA TGCGCCAGCAGCCTAATGGAGCCCCAATCATATTATGGCTACACCTTC.

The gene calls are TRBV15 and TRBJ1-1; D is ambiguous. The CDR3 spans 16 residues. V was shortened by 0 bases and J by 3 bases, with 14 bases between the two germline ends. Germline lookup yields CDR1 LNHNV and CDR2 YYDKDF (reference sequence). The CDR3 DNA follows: TGTGCCACCAGCAGAGACCGCTGGGGTCGGGACACTGAAGCTTTCTTT. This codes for CATSRDRWGRDTEAFF.

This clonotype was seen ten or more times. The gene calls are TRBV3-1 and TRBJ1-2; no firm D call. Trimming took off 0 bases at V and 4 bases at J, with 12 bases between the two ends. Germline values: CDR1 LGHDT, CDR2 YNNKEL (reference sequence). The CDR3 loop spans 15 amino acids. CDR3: CASSQDSAGRYGYTF. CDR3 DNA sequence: TGTGCCAGCAGCCAAGATTCGGCAGGACGCTATGGCTACACCTTC.

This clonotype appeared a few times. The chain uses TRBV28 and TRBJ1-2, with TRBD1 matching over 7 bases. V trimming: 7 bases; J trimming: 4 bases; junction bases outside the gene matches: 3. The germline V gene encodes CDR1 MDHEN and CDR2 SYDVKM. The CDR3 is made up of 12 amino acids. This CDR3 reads CASIGQVYGYTF. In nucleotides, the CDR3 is TGTGCCAGCATCGGACAGGTCTATGGCTACACCTTC.

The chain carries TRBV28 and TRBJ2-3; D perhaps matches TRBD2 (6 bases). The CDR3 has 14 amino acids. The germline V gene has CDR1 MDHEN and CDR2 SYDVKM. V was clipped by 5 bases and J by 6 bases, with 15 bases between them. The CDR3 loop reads CASSLGGREDTQYF. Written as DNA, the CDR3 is TGTGCCAGCAGTCTGGGGGGTAGAGAGGATACGCAGTATTTT. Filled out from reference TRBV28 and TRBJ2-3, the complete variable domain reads DVKVTQSSRYLVKRTGEKVFLECVQDMDHENMFWYRQDPGLGLRLIYFSYDVKMKEKGDIPEGYSVSREKKERFSLILESASTNQTSMYLCASSLGGREDTQYFGPGTRLTVL.

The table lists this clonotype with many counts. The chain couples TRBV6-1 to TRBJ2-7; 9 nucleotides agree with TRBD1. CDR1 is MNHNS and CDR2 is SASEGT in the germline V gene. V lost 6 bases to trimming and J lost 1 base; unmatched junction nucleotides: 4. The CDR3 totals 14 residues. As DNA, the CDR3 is TGTGCCAGCAGCGACGACAGGGGGTCCTACGAGCAGTACTTC. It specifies CASSDDRGSYEQYF.

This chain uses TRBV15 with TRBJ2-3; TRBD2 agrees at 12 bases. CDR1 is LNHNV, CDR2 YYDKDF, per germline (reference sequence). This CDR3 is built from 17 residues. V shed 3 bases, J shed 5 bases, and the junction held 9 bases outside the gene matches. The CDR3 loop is CATSRETSGSRLDTQYF. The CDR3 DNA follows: TGTGCCACCAGCAGGGAGACTAGCGGGAGTAGGCTAGATACGCAGTATTTT.